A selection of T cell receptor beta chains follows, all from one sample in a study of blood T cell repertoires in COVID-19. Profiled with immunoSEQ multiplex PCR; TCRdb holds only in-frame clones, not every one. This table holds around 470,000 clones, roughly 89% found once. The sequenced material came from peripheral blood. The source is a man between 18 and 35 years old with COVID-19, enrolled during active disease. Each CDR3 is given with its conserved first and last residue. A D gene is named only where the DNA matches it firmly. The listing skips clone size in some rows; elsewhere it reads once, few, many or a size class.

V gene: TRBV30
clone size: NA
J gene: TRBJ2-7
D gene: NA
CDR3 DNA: TGTGCCTGGAGGGTCGCCACTAGCAGCTACGAGCAGTACTTC
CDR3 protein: CAWRVATSSYEQYF

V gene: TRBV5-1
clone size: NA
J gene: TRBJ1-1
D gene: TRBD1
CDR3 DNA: TGCGCCAGCAGCTTGGCCGTCGCAGGGGGTAATGAAGCTTTCTTT
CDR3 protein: CASSLAVAGGNEAFF

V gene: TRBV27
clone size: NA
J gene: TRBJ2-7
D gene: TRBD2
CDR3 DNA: TGTGCCAGCAGTTTACACGGGGGGGCCAGCGAGCAGTACTTC
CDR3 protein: CASSLHGGASEQYF

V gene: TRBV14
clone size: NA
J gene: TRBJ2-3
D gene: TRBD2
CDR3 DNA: TGTGCCAGCAGCCAACTAGCGGGATTGGCAGATACGCAGTATTTT
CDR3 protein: CASSQLAGLADTQYF

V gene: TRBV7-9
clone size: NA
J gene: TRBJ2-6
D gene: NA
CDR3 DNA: TGTGCCAGCAGCAGATATCCAGGGACTGGGGCCAACGTCCTGACTTTC
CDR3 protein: CASSRYPGTGANVLTF

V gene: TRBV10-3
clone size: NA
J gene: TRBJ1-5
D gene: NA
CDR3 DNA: TGTGCCATCAGTGAGTCGGTGGCCTCCAATCAGCCCCAGCATTTT
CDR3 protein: CAISESVASNQPQHF

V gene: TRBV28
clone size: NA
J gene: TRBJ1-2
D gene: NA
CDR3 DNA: TGTGCCAGCAGTTTGCCCCAGGCTAACTATGGCTACACCTTC
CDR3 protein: CASSLPQANYGYTF

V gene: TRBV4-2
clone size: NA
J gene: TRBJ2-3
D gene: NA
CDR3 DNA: TGTGCCAGCAGCCTAAGGGACAACAGATTAAGCACAGATACGCAGTATTTT
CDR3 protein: CASSLRDNRLSTDTQYF

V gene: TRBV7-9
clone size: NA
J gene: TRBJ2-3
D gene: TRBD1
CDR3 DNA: TGTGCCAGCAGCCAAGTGACAGGGCAAGATACGCAGTATTTT
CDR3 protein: CASSQVTGQDTQYF

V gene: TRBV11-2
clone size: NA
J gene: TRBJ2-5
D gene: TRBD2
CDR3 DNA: TGTGCCAGCAGGGGGGAGGGGATGATAGCCACGGAGACCCAGTACTTC
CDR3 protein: CASRGEGMIATETQYF

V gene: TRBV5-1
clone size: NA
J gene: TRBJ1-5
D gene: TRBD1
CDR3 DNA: TGCGCCAGCAGCTTGGGACAGGGGGATCAGCCCCAGCATTTT
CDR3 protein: CASSLGQGDQPQHF

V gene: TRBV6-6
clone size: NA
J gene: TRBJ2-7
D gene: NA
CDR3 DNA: TGTGCCAGCAGTTACGGGGAGAGCTACGAGCAGTACTTC
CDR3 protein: CASSYGESYEQYF

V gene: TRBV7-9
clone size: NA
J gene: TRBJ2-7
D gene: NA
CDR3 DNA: TGTGCCAGCAGCTCCCCACGACAGGTCGAGCAGTACTTC
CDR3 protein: CASSSPRQVEQYF

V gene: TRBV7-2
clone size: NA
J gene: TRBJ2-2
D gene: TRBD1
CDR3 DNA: TGTGCCAGCAGCTTAATACAGGGGGCGCGTAGGCTGTTTTTT
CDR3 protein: CASSLIQGARRLFF

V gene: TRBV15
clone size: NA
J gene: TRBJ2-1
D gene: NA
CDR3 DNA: TGTGCCACCAGCAGGAGTGGTCAAAGCTCCTACAATGAGCAGTTCTTC
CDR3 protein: CATSRSGQSSYNEQFF

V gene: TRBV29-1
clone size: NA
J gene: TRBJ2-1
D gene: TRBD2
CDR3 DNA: TGCAGCGTTGTGGGGACTAGCGGGAGCTCCTACAATGAGCAGTTCTTC
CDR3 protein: CSVVGTSGSSYNEQFF

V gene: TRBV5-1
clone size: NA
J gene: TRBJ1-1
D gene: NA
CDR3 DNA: TGCGCCAGCAGCTTGGCTCCGGGGGTGAACACTGAAGCTTTCTTT
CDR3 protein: CASSLAPGVNTEAFF

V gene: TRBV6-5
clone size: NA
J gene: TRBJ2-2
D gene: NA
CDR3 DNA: TGTGCCAGCATTTTTACTTCGTCCGGGGAGCTGTTTTTT
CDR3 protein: CASIFTSSGELFF

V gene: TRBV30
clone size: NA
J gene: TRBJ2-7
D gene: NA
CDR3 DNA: TGTGCCTGGAGTGTCGACTTCGCCTACGAGCAGTACTTC
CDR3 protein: CAWSVDFAYEQYF

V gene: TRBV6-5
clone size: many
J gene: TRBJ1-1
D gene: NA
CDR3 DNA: TGTGCCAGCAGTTACATGGGCCAGACGAACACTGAAGCTTTCTTT
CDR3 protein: CASSYMGQTNTEAFF

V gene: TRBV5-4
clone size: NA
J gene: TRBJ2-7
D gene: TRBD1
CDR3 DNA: TGTGCCAGCAGCTCAGGGGGTGGGAACGAGCAGTACTTC
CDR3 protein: CASSSGGGNEQYF

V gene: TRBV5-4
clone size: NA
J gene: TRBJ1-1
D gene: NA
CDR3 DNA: TGTGCCAGCAGCTTCGGGGGTACTGAAGCTTTCTTT
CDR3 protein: CASSFGGTEAFF

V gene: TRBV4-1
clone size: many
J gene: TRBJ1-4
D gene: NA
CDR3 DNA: TGCGCCAGCAGCCAAGGGTTCGGGAATGAAAAACTGTTTTTT
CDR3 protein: CASSQGFGNEKLFF

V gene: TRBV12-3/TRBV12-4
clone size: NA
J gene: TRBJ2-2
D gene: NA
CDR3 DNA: TGTGCCAGCAGTACCTGGCGGACCGGGGAGCTGTTTTTT
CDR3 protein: CASSTWRTGELFF

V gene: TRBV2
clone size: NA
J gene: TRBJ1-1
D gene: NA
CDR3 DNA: TGTGCCAGCACGGAAGCCATGAACACTGAAGCTTTCTTT
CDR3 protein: CASTEAMNTEAFF

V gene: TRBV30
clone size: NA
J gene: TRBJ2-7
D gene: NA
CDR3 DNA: TGTGCCTGGAGTAGACTAGTCGGGGAGCAGTACTTC
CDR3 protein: CAWSRLVGEQYF

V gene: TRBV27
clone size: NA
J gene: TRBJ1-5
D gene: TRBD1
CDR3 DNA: TGTGCCAGCAGTGTACCCAGGGGGCATCAGCCCCAGCATTTT
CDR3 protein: CASSVPRGHQPQHF

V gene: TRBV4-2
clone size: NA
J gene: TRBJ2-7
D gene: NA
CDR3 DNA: TGTGCCAGCAGCCAACAGATCAGGGGAAGGTCCTACGAGCAGTACTTC
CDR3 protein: CASSQQIRGRSYEQYF

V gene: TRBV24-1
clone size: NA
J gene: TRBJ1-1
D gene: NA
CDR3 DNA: TGTGCCACCCGGAGGGAACCGAACACTGAAGCTTTCTTT
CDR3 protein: CATRREPNTEAFF

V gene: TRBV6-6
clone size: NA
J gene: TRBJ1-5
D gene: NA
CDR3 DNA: TGTGCCAGCAGTTACCTGTCGCGGGATCAGCCCCAGCATTTT
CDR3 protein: CASSYLSRDQPQHF

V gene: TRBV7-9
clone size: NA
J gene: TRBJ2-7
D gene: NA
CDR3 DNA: NA
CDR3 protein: CASSFGQGAFYYF

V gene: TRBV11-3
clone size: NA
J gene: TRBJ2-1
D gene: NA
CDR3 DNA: TGTGCCAGCAGCTTTGAGGGAGACAATGAGCAGTTCTTC
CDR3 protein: CASSFEGDNEQFF

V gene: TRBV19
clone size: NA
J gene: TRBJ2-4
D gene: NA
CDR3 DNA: TGTGCCAGTAGACCGACCGGGACATTGCTAGCCAAAAACATTCAGTACTTC
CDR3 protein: CASRPTGTLLAKNIQYF

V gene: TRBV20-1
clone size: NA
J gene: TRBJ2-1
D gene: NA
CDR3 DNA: TGCAGTGTTCGGAGCTACAATGAGCAGTTCTTC
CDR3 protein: CSVRSYNEQFF

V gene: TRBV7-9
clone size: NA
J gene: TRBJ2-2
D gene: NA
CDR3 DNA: TGTGCCAGCAGCTTCAGTTTCGGGGAGCTGTTTTTT
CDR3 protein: CASSFSFGELFF

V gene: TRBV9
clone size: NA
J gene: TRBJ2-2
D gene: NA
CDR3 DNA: TGTGCCAGCAGCCCTACGGGACTTAACACCGGGGAGCTGTTTTTT
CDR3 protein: CASSPTGLNTGELFF

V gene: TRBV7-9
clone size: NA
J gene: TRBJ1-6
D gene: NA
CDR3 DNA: TGTGCCAGCAGCCCCAGCGGACGAGGGGGAAATTCACCCCTCCACTTT
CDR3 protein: CASSPSGRGGNSPLHF

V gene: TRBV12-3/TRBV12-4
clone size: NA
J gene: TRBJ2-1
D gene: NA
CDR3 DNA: TGTGCCAGCAAATGGGGCCATGGGGATGAGCAGTTCTTC
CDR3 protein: CASKWGHGDEQFF

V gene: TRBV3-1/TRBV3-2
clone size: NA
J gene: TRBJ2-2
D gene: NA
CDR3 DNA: TGTGCCAGCAGCCCAGCAGGGAAAACCTTGAACACCGGGGAGCTGTTTTTT
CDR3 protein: CASSPAGKTLNTGELFF

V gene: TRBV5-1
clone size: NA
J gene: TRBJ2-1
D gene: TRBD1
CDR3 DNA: TGCGCCAGCAGCTTGGGGACAGGGCTAATTAATGAGCAGTTCTTC
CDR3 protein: CASSLGTGLINEQFF